These 3 T cell receptor beta chains were sequenced from one sample in a study of cytomegalovirus exposure and HLA in healthy donors. In the PCR, 60 Vbeta and 13 Jbeta primers were used. Profiled with immunoSEQ multiplex PCR; TCRdb holds only in-frame clones, not every one. Here the sample spans 150,000 or so clones, 82% being singletons. The source material was PBMCs. These receptors were collected from a woman aged 35 to 49 in good health and CMV-seronegative.

This sequence joins TRBV18 and TRBJ2-7, with 7 nucleotides matching TRBD1. There are 15 residues in the CDR3. Looked up from germline, CDR1 is KGHSH and CDR2 is LQKENI. J lost 2 bases, V lost 4 bases, and 8 bases had no gene match. The CDR3 sequence: CASSLEMTGTYEQYF. For the CDR3, the DNA is TGTGCCAGCTCACTCGAAATGACAGGGACCTACGAGCAGTACTTC. The full variable domain, rest sourced from reference TRBV18 and TRBJ2-7, is NAGVMQNPRHLVRRRGQEARLRCSPMKGHSHVYWYRQLPEEGLKFMVYLQKENIIDESGMPKERFSAEFPKEGPSILRIQQVVRGDSAAYFCASSLEMTGTYEQYFGPGTRLTVT.

The chain has TRBV5-1 and TRBJ1-2, with TRBD1 identical over 9 bases. Trimming at V came to 1 base and at J to 2 bases, leaving 6 bases not matched to a gene. Germline-derived CDR1 and CDR2 are SGHRS and YFSETQ. CDR3 length: 16 residues. CDR3 in DNA: TGCGCCAGCAGCTTGATACCAGGGACAGGGAACTATGGCTACACCTTC. Its translation is CASSLIPGTGNYGYTF.

This chain connects TRBV6-6 to TRBJ1-1, with a possible D match to TRBD1 (6 bases). From germline, CDR1 is MNHNY and CDR2 SVGAGI (reference sequence). Trimming stripped 0 bases from V and 1 base from J, with 9 bases between. The CDR3 sequence is 15 residues long. CDR3 DNA: TGTGCCAGCAGTTACTCGAAACAGGGGAACACTGAAGCTTTCTTT. Its protein is CASSYSKQGNTEAFF.